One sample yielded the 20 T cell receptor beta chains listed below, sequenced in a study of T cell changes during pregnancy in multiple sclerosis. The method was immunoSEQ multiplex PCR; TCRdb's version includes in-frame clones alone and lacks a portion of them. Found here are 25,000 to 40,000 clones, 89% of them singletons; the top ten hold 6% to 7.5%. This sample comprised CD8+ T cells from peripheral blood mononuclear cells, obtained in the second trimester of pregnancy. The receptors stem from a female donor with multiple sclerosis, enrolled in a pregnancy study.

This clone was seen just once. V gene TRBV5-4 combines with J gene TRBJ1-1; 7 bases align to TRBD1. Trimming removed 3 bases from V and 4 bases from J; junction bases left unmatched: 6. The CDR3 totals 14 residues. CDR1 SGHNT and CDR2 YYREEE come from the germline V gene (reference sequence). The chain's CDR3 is CASSSGQTLTEAFF. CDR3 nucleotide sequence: TGTGCCAGCAGCTCGGGACAGACCCTCACTGAAGCTTTCTTT. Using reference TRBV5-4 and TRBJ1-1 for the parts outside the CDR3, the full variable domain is ETGVTQSPTHLIKTRGQQVTLRCSSQSGHNTVSWYQQALGQGPQFIFQYYREEENGRGNFPPRFSGLQFPNYSSELNVNALELDDSALYLCASSSGQTLTEAFFGQGTRLTVV.

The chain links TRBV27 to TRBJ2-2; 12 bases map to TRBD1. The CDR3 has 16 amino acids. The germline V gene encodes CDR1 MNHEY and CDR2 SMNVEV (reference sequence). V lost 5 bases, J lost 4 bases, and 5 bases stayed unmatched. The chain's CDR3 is CASSHGTGGVTGELFF. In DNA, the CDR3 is TGTGCCAGCAGTCATGGGACAGGGGGCGTCACCGGGGAGCTGTTTTTT.

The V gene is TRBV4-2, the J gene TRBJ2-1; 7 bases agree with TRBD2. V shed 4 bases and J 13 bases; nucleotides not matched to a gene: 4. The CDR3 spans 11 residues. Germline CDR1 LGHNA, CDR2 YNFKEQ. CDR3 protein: CASSPGTIQFF. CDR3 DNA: TGTGCCAGCAGCCCCGGGACTATTCAGTTCTTC.

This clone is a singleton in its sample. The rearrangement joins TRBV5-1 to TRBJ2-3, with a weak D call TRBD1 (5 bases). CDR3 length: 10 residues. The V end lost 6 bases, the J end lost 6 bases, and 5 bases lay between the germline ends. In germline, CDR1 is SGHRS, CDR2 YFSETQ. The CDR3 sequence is CASTGDTQYF. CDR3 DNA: TGCGCCAGCACAGGGGATACGCAGTATTTT. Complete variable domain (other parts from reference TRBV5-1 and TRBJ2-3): KAGVTQTPRYLIKTRGQQVTLSCSPISGHRSVSWYQQTPGQGLQFLFEYFSETQRNKGNFPGRFSGRQFSNSRSEMNVSTLELGDSALYLCASTGDTQYFGPGTRLTVL.

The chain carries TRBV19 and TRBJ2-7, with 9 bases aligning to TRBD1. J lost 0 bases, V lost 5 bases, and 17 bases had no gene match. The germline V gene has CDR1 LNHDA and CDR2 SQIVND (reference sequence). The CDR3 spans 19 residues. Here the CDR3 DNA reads TGTGCCAGTAGTGCCACAGGGGGCAGGCTGATCGAGGGCTCCTACGAGCAGTACTTC. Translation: CASSATGGRLIEGSYEQYF.

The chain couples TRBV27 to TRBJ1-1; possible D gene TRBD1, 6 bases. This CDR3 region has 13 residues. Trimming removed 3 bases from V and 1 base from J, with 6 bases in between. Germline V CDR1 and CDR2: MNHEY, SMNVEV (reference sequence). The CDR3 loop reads CASSLTGNTEAFF. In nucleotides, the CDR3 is TGTGCCAGCAGTTTGACAGGGAACACTGAAGCTTTCTTT.

CDR3 bases: TGTGCCAGCTGTTCCCCGGGGGGGGGACCTGGGGCCAACGTCCTGACTTTC. Amino acid sequence: CASCSPGGGPGANVLTF. The rearrangement uses TRBV28 and TRBJ2-6; 8 bases are shared with TRBD2. The CDR3 sequence is 17 residues long. Germline V gene sequence: CDR1 MDHEN, CDR2 SYDVKM. V lost 8 bases to trimming and J lost 2 bases; unmatched junction nucleotides: 11.

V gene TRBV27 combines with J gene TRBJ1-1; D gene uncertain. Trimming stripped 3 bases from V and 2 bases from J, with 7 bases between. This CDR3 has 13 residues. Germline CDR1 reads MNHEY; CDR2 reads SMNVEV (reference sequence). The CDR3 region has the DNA TGTGCCAGCAGTTTCGGGTTCAACACTGAAGCTTTCTTT. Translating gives CASSFGFNTEAFF.

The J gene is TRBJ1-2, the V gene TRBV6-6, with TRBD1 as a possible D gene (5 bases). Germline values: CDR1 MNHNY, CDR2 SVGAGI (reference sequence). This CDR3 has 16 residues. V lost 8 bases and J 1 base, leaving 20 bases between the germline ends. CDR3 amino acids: CASSTGEGNINYGYTF. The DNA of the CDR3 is TGTGCCAGCTCCACGGGGGAGGGGAATATTAACTATGGCTACACCTTC.

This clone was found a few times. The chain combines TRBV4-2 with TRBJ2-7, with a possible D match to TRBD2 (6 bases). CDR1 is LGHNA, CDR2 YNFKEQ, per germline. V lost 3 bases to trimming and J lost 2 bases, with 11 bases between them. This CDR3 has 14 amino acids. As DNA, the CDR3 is TGTGCCAGCAGCCAGAGGGGACTTACCTACGAGCAGTACTTC. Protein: CASSQRGLTYEQYF.

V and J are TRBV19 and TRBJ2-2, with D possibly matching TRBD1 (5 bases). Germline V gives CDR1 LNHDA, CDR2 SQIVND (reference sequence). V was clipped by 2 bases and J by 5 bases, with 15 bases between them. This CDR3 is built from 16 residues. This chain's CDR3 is CASSILGASGTGELFF. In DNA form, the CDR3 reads TGTGCCAGTAGTATATTAGGGGCTTCAGGGACCGGGGAGCTGTTTTTT.

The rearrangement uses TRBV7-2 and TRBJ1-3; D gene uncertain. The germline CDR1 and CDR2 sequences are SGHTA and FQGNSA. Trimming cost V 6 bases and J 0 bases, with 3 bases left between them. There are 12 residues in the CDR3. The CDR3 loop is CASSNSGNTIYF. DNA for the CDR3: TGTGCCAGCAGTAACTCTGGAAACACCATATATTTT.

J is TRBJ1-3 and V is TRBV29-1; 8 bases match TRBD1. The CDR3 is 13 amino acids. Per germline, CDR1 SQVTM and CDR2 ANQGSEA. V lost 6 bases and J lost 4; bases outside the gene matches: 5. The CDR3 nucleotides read TGCAGCGTCTGGACAGGGTACGGAAACACCATATATTTT. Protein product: CSVWTGYGNTIYF.

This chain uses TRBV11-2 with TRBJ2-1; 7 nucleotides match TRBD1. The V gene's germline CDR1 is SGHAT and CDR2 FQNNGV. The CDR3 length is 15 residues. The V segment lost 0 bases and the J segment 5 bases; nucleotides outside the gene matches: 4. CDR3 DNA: TGTGCCAGCAGCTTAGAGGGACAGACCAACAATGAGCAGTTCTTC. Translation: CASSLEGQTNNEQFF.

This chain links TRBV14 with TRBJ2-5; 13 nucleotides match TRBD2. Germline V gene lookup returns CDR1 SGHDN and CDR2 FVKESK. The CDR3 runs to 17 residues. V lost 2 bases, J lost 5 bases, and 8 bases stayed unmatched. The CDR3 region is CASSQRGPGLAGETQYF. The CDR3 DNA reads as TGTGCCAGCAGCCAACGTGGACCGGGACTAGCGGGGGAGACCCAGTACTTC.

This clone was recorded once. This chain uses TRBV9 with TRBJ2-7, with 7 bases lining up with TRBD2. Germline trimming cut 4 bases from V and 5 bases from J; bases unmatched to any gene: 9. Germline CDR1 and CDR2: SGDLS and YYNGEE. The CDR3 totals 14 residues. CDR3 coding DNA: TGTGCCAGCAGCCCCGGACTAGTTCGGGACGAGCAGTACTTC. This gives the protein CASSPGLVRDEQYF.

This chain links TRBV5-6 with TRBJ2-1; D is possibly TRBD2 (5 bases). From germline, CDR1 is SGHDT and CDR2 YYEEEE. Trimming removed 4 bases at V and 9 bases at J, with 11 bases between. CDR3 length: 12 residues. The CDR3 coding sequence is TGTGCCAGCAGCCCCGGGGTTAGTGAGCAGTTCTTC. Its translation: CASSPGVSEQFF.

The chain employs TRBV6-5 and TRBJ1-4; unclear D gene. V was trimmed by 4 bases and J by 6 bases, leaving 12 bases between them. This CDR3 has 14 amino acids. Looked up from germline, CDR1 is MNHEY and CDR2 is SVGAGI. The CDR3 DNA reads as TGTGCCAGCAGTTCTCGGGAGGTAGATGAAAAACTGTTTTTT. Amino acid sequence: CASSSREVDEKLFF.

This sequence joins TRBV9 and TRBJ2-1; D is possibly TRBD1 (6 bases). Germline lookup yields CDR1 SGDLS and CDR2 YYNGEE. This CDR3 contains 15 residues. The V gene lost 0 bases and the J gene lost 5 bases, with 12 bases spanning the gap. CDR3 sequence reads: CASSVGWTENNEQFF. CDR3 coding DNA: TGTGCCAGCAGCGTAGGTTGGACAGAGAACAATGAGCAGTTCTTC.

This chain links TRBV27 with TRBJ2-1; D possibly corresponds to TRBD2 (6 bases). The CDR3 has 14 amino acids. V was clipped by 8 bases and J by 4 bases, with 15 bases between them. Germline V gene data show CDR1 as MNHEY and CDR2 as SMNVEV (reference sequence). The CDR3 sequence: CASRLGGDYNEQFF. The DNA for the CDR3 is TGTGCCAGCCGTCTGGGGGGAGATTACAATGAGCAGTTCTTC.